These 19 T cell receptor beta chains came from one sample sequenced in a study of siplizumab effects on memory and regulatory T cells. Produced via immunoSEQ multiplex PCR; TCRdb's table is partial and in-frame only. The sample lists over 85,000 clones, 90% to 95% occurring once. The sample comprised CD4+ T cells sorted from blood. The receptors were gathered from a human donor in good health.

The rearrangement links TRBV18 to TRBJ1-5; unclear D gene. The CDR3 is 15 amino acids. Trimming removed 2 bases at V and 7 bases at J, with 15 bases between. Germline V CDR1 and CDR2: KGHSH, LQKENI. The CDR3 sequence is CASSPEVIALQPQHF. CDR3 nucleotides: TGTGCCAGCTCACCAGAGGTCATTGCCTTACAGCCCCAGCATTTT.

The genes are TRBV30 and TRBJ2-1; a weak D match, TRBD2 (5 bases). The CDR3 has 16 residues. Trimming removed 3 bases from V and 2 bases from J, with 17 bases in between. Germline V CDR1 and CDR2: GTSNPN, SVGIG (reference sequence). CDR3 sequence reads: CAWSGEGPQPYNEQFF. The CDR3, as DNA: TGTGCCTGGAGCGGTGAGGGTCCCCAACCCTACAATGAGCAGTTCTTC.

The chain couples TRBV9 to TRBJ2-2, with 8 bases matching TRBD1. The CDR3 covers 19 residues. V shed 2 bases, J shed 5 bases, and the junction held 17 bases outside the gene matches. Germline CDR1 is SGDLS and CDR2 is YYNGEE. The CDR3 bases are TGTGCCAGCAGCGTTGAGGGTTATCAGGGGGCGCATAGTACCGGGGAGCTGTTTTTT. The encoded protein is CASSVEGYQGAHSTGELFF.

The chain joins TRBV28 to TRBJ2-3; 12 positions agree with TRBD2. This CDR3 is built from 15 residues. V was pared by 5 bases and J by 3 bases, with 3 bases of the junction left unmatched. CDR1 MDHEN and CDR2 SYDVKM come from the germline V gene. CDR3 loop: CASSTTSGRTDTQYF. CDR3 bases: TGTGCCAGCAGTACAACTAGCGGGAGGACAGATACGCAGTATTTT.

The rearrangement uses TRBV7-3 and TRBJ2-2, with D unclear. V gave up 1 base and J gave up 8 bases, with 8 bases separating them. Germline CDR1 is SGHTA and CDR2 is FQGTGA. The CDR3 totals 13 residues. CDR3 nucleotides: TGTGCCAGCAGCTTAATTAAGGAGGGGGAGCTGTTTTTT. Protein: CASSLIKEGELFF.

The chain couples TRBV6-5 to TRBJ1-1; D unclear. With 0 bases removed from V and 1 base from J, the gap between germline ends came to 9 bases. Germline V lookup: CDR1 MNHEY, CDR2 SVGAGI. This CDR3 comprises 15 residues. The CDR3 region has the DNA TGTGCCAGCAGTTACTCGATGGCAGGGAACACTGAAGCTTTCTTT. It specifies CASSYSMAGNTEAFF.

The chain combines TRBV7-2 with TRBJ1-2, with TRBD1 matching 9 bases. The V gene's germline CDR1 is SGHTA and CDR2 FQGNSA. V dropped 5 bases and J dropped 5; count of bases not matched to a gene: 12. The CDR3 contains 16 residues. This CDR3 is CASSPRLGTGTYGYTF. The CDR3 DNA reads as TGTGCCAGCAGCCCACGTTTGGGGACAGGGACGTATGGCTACACCTTC.

V is TRBV30 and J is TRBJ2-5; weak D call: TRBD1 (7 bases). This CDR3 contains 15 residues. The germline gives CDR1 GTSNPN, CDR2 SVGIG (reference sequence). V was trimmed by 3 bases and J by 2 bases, leaving 16 bases between them. CDR3 DNA: TGTGCCTGGAGCCCAGGGGGGAACGGACAAGAGACCCAGTACTTC. Residues: CAWSPGGNGQETQYF.

The CDR3 DNA reads TGTGCCAGCAGCCAACAAGGTCAGGAGAACACTGAAGCTTTCTTT. It translates to CASSQQGQENTEAFF. This chain uses TRBV4-2 with TRBJ1-1, with D hard to call. CDR1 LGHNA and CDR2 YNFKEQ come from the germline V gene. This CDR3 has 15 amino acids. The V end was cut by 2 bases, the J end by 1 base, with 11 bases between.

The CDR3 spells CASSVGRDYEQYF. The CDR3 nucleotides read TGTGCCAGCAGCGTAGGGCGGGATTACGAGCAGTACTTC. V and J are TRBV9 and TRBJ2-7; the D gene is possibly TRBD2 (6 bases). Deletions cut 0 bases from V and 4 bases from J, with 8 bases between. This CDR3 has 13 residues. Per the germline V gene, CDR1 is SGDLS and CDR2 is YYNGEE.

The chain employs TRBV4-1 and TRBJ2-7, with TRBD1 matching 8 bases. Losses at the gene ends were 3 bases for V and 3 bases for J; bases not matched to a gene: 7. Looked up from germline, CDR1 is MGHRA and CDR2 is YSYEKL. The CDR3 length is 15 residues. DNA of the CDR3: TGCGCCAGCAGCCAGGCCGCGGGACAGGACTACGAGCAGTACTTC. As protein: CASSQAAGQDYEQYF.

V and J are TRBV25-1 and TRBJ1-3; D is unclear. This CDR3 is 12 amino acids long. V was trimmed by 7 bases and J by 1 base, leaving 5 bases between them. Germline-derived CDR1 and CDR2 are MGHDK and SYGVNS. The DNA of the CDR3 is TGTGCCAGCACGAGATCTGGAAACACCATATATTTT. Protein product: CASTRSGNTIYF.

This clone was observed once. This chain connects TRBV9 to TRBJ2-1; D is undetermined. The CDR3 length is 16 residues. V dropped 3 bases and J dropped 3 bases, with 16 bases sitting between them. CDR1 SGDLS and CDR2 YYNGEE come from the germline V gene. The CDR3 DNA reads TGTGCCAGCAGCGCCACCCGGATTCAGAACTACAATGAGCAGTTCTTC. Its protein is CASSATRIQNYNEQFF.

The DNA for the CDR3 is TGTGCCAGCAGCACCACAGGGGGCGCGTACAATGAGCAGTTCTTC. It codes for CASSTTGGAYNEQFF. V usage is TRBV28 and J usage is TRBJ2-1; 9 positions agree with TRBD1. CDR3 length equals 15 residues. The germline CDR1 and CDR2 sequences are MDHEN and SYDVKM. Trimming removed 6 bases from V and 4 bases from J; junction bases left unmatched: 7. Supplemented by reference TRBV28 and TRBJ2-1, the full variable domain reads DVKVTQSSRYLVKRTGEKVFLECVQDMDHENMFWYRQDPGLGLRLIYFSYDVKMKEKGDIPEGYSVSREKKERFSLILESASTNQTSMYLCASSTTGGAYNEQFFGPGTRLTVL.

CDR3 sequence (DNA): TGTGCCAGCAGTTACTCCCGCGGGAGAAGTAATGAGCAGTTCTTC. The encoded protein is CASSYSRGRSNEQFF. V gene TRBV6-5 combines with J gene TRBJ2-1, with 7 bases lining up with TRBD2. J was trimmed by 7 bases and V by 0 bases; bases with no gene match: 6. Germline loops: CDR1 MNHEY, CDR2 SVGAGI. The CDR3 runs 15 residues.

The gene calls are TRBV7-9 and TRBJ1-4, with TRBD1 as a possible D gene (6 bases). The CDR3 loop spans 14 amino acids. Trimming cost V 0 bases and J 6 bases, with 8 bases left between them. Germline V gives CDR1 SEHNR, CDR2 FQNEAQ (reference sequence). This chain's CDR3 is CASSLARGDEKLFF. Here the CDR3 DNA reads TGTGCCAGCAGCTTAGCCAGGGGAGATGAAAAACTGTTTTTT.

The chain carries TRBV5-1 and TRBJ2-1; D may be TRBD1 (5 bases). Deletions cut 7 bases from V and 9 bases from J, with 20 bases between. Germline loops: CDR1 SGHRS, CDR2 YFSETQ. CDR3 size: 14 residues. DNA of the CDR3: TGCGCCAGCTCCCAAGGGGTGCAGAGCACTGAGCAGTTCTTC. Protein: CASSQGVQSTEQFF.

V usage is TRBV7-3 and J usage is TRBJ2-1; D uncertain. Trimming took off 4 bases at V and 12 bases at J, with 13 bases between the two ends. CDR1 is SGHTA, CDR2 FQGTGA, per germline. The CDR3 sequence is 12 residues long. CDR3 sequence reads: CASSSYTDTQFF. The CDR3 coding sequence is TGTGCCAGCAGCTCATACACAGATACGCAGTTCTTC.

The chain couples TRBV28 to TRBJ2-3, with 9 bases matching TRBD2. V lost 6 bases to trimming and J lost 3 bases; unmatched junction nucleotides: 4. This CDR3 has 14 amino acids. Per germline, CDR1 MDHEN and CDR2 SYDVKM. CDR3 residues: CASRLAGVTDTQYF. CDR3 nucleotide sequence: TGTGCCAGCAGATTAGCGGGAGTAACAGATACGCAGTATTTT.